This T cell receptor beta chain derives from a study of cytomegalovirus exposure and HLA in healthy donors. Primers included in the PCR were 60 Vbeta and 13 Jbeta primers. Generated by immunoSEQ multiplex PCR, the TCRdb table keeps only in-frame clones and is missing some. This sample contains roughly 76,000 clones. This CDR3 is built from 15 residues. Per germline, CDR1 PRHDT and CDR2 FYEKMQ (reference sequence). This rearrangement joins TRBV13 to TRBJ2-5; TRBD1 aligns across 8 bases. The J call may be incorrect, as the DNA end agrees better with TRBJ2-7. Sequencing was done on a sample of PBMCs. This receptor was identified in a female donor in good health and CMV-seropositive. In DNA form, the CDR3 reads TGTGCCAGCAGCTTAATGGGGACAGGTGTAGACGAGCAGTACTTC. Translating it yields CASSLMGTGVDEQYF.